The rows below give T cell receptor beta chains drawn from one sample of a study of blood T cell repertoires in COVID-19. Only in-frame clones appear in the TCRdb table, and some are missing; sequencing was by immunoSEQ multiplex PCR. Here the sample spans 90,000 to 100,000 clones, around 90% being singletons. Input material: peripheral blood. The receptors were gathered from a man between 60 and 70 years old with COVID-19, enrolled during active disease. The CDR3 runs from the conserved cysteine through the conserved F or W. The D gene is left open where the match is weak. Not every row has a clone size; where given, it reads once, few, many or a size class.

size	D	V	J	DNA	CDR3
-	-	TRBV11-2	TRBJ1-5	TGTGCCAGCAGCTTAGAACGGAATCAGCCCCAGCATTTT	CASSLERNQPQHF
few	TRBD2	TRBV10-3	TRBJ2-7	TGTGCCATCGGGACTAGCGTCTACGAGCAGTACTTC	CAIGTSVYEQYF
-	-	TRBV18	TRBJ2-6	TGTGCCAGCTCACCCTGGCAGGATTCCTCTGGGGCCAACGTCCTGACTTTC	CASSPWQDSSGANVLTF
-	TRBD1	TRBV2	TRBJ1-6	TGTGCCAGCACCCGGGACAGTAATTCACCCCTCCACTTT	CASTRDSNSPLHF
-	TRBD1	TRBV9	TRBJ2-7	TGTGCCAGCAGTCGACAGGACAGGCTCTACGAGCAGTACTTC	CASSRQDRLYEQYF
once	-	TRBV5-6	TRBJ1-1	TGTGCCAGCAGCCGCGGAACTGAAGCTTTCTTT	CASSRGTEAFF
-	TRBD2	TRBV11-3	TRBJ2-1	TGTGCCAGCAGCTTAGAGGGGAGGGTAATGAATGAGCAGTTCTTC	CASSLEGRVMNEQFF
-	-	TRBV20-1	TRBJ1-1	TGCAGTGCTACAGGGGACACTGAAGCTTTCTTT	CSATGDTEAFF
-	-	TRBV3-1/TRBV3-2	TRBJ1-2	TGTGCCAGCAGCCAAGATCCACATGGGGTGGGGGCCCAAATCTATGGCTACACCTTC	CASSQDPHGVGAQIYGYTF
-	-	TRBV5-5	TRBJ1-2	TGTGCCAGCAGCCTTTCCAGGACAAGATTCTCCGAACGTGTCTATGGCTACACCTTC	CASSLSRTRFSERVYGYTF
-	-	TRBV5-6	TRBJ1-1	TGTGCCAGCAGTCTGGACAGCCCCACTGAAGCTTTCTTT	CASSLDSPTEAFF
-	TRBD2	TRBV5-1	TRBJ2-1	TGCGCCAGCACCCCGCGGGGGGAGACGTACAATGAGCAGTTCTTC	CASTPRGETYNEQFF
-	TRBD1	TRBV10-1	TRBJ1-4	TGCGCCAGCAGTGAGGACAGGGAGAATGAAAAACTGTTTTTT	CASSEDRENEKLFF
-	-	TRBV3-1/TRBV3-2	TRBJ2-2	TGTGCCAGCAGCCCCTTCGGCGGGGAGCTGTTTTTT	CASSPFGGELFF
-	TRBD1	TRBV18	TRBJ1-1	TGTGCCAGCTCAAACGACAGGGGGAACACTGAAGCTTTCTTT	CASSNDRGNTEAFF
-	-	TRBV15	TRBJ1-4	TGTGCCACCAGCAGTGTGCGAGGAGAGGCTAATGAAAAACTGTTTTTT	CATSSVRGEANEKLFF
-	TRBD1	TRBV24-1	TRBJ1-1	TGTGCCACCAGCGCGTCGGCCACAGGGGGCTATGTTTTCTTT	CATSASATGGYVFF
-	TRBD1	TRBV7-9	TRBJ1-2	TGTGCCAGCAGCTTTGGAGACAGGGACTATGGCTACACCTTC	CASSFGDRDYGYTF
-	-	TRBV5-1	TRBJ2-5	TGCGCCAGCAGCTTGGACAGCCAAGAGACCCAGTACTTC	CASSLDSQETQYF
-	TRBD1	TRBV9	TRBJ1-1	TGTGCCAGCAGCGGCCGGGACAGGGGGCGAGCTTTCTTT	CASSGRDRGRAFF
-	-	TRBV19	TRBJ2-3	TGTGCCAGTAGTATACAGGATAGCACAGATACGCAGTATTTT	CASSIQDSTDTQYF
-	-	TRBV7-9	TRBJ2-5	TGTGCCAGCAGCACCAGAGAGACCCAGTACTTC	CASSTRETQYF
once	-	TRBV3-1/TRBV3-2	TRBJ2-5	TGTGCCAGCAGTTCCACAGGGTCACAAGAGACCCAGTACTTC	CASSSTGSQETQYF
once	TRBD2	TRBV7-3	TRBJ2-1	TGTGCCAGCAGCCTACAGGGCGGGGGGTCGAATGAGCAGTTCTTC	CASSLQGGGSNEQFF
-	-	TRBV24-1	TRBJ2-5	TGTGCCACCAGTGATTTGGGGCCGACACAAGAGACCCAGTACTTC	CATSDLGPTQETQYF
-	-	TRBV12-5	TRBJ1-2	TGTGCTAGTGGTTTCCGGGAGGACAACACATCTAACTATGGCTACACCTTC	CASGFREDNTSNYGYTF
few	TRBD2	TRBV5-4	TRBJ2-7	TGTGCCAGCAGCTTGGTTGGGGGACTAGAGGTGAGGGAGCAGTACTTC	CASSLVGGLEVREQYF
-	-	TRBV7-9	TRBJ1-1	TGTGCCAGCAGCTTAAGACAGAACACTGAAGCTTTCTTT	CASSLRQNTEAFF
-	TRBD1	TRBV11-3	TRBJ2-6	TGTGCCAGCAGCCCAGACAGGGCTGGGGCCAACGTCCTGACTTTC	CASSPDRAGANVLTF
-	-	TRBV27	TRBJ1-1	TGTGCCAGCAGTCCCTGGGCCACGAGGAACACTGAAGCTTTCTTT	CASSPWATRNTEAFF
-	TRBD1	TRBV12-3/TRBV12-4	TRBJ1-1	TGTGCCAGCCCAGGGACAGGGAACACTGAAGCTTTCTTT	CASPGTGNTEAFF
-	-	TRBV19	TRBJ1-1	TGTGCCAGTAGCGGCAGGGGCAACACTGAAGCTTTCTTT	CASSGRGNTEAFF
-	-	TRBV5-1	TRBJ1-1	TGCGCCAGCCAGGACACTCACAACACTGAAGCTTTCTTT	CASQDTHNTEAFF
-	-	TRBV3-1/TRBV3-2	TRBJ2-1	TGTGCCAGCAGCCAAGAGTCGGGACTTTTACAGTTCTTC	CASSQESGLLQFF
-	-	TRBV25-1	TRBJ2-2	TGTGCCAGCAGTGATTCTCGGGGGGAGCTGTTTTTT	CASSDSRGELFF
once	-	TRBV10-3	TRBJ2-1	TGTGCCATCAGTGAGTCAGTGGGAGCCTACAATGAGCAGTTCTTC	CAISESVGAYNEQFF
-	-	TRBV11-3	TRBJ2-5	TGTGCCAGCAGCTTGGGAGTCGCGGAGACCCAGTACTTC	CASSLGVAETQYF
-	TRBD1	TRBV28	TRBJ1-4	TGTGCCAGCAGTTTTAGGGACAGCGGTAATGAAAAACTGTTTTTT	CASSFRDSGNEKLFF
-	-	TRBV30	TRBJ1-2	TGTGCCTGGAGCGCACCGGGTCCAGTCGACTATGGCTACACCTTC	CAWSAPGPVDYGYTF
-	-	TRBV27	TRBJ1-1	TGTGCCAGCAGTTCTATTGGGCTATTGAACACTGAAGCTTTCTTT	CASSSIGLLNTEAFF